Below, one TCR beta chain is given with its context. Its antigen remains unidentified. The sample originates from a study of cytomegalovirus exposure and HLA in healthy donors. Study as a whole: An analysis done earlier identified approximately 120 million unique TCR beta sequences from about 179 million T cells. Broader study findings: CMV serostatus was the sole immune exposure data available. Association of a missense DCLRE1C variant with TCR beta V- and J-gene trimming was reported in a later analysis.

The PCR contained 60 Vbeta and 13 Jbeta primers. Sequenced by immunoSEQ multiplex PCR; TCRdb stores in-frame clones only, minus some. The table has around 170,000 clones, approximately 84% seen once; the top ten hold approximately 3.9%. This CDR3 has 15 residues. Germline-derived CDR1 and CDR2 are SGHRS and YFSETQ. With 0 bases clipped from V and 7 bases from J, the junction kept 4 bases outside the gene matches. Input material: PBMCs. The chain joins TRBV5-1 to TRBJ1-6; TRBD1 matches 7 bases. This clonotype was sampled from a man aged 50-59 years in good health and CMV-seronegative. The CDR3: CASSLGGTVNSPLHF. CDR3 in DNA: TGCGCCAGCAGCTTGGGTGGGACAGTGAATTCACCCCTCCACTTT.